A selection of T cell receptor beta chains follows, all from one sample in a study of blood T cell repertoires in COVID-19. The repertoire was sequenced with immunoSEQ multiplex PCR; TCRdb's copy has only in-frame clones and lacks some. The repertoire holds around 240,000 clones, with about 90% as singletons. The sample taken for sequencing was PBMCs or T cells enriched from blood (not recorded which). The receptors derive from a man aged 45-60 years who had been exposed to COVID-19. Both conserved end residues are part of each CDR3.

CDR3 length | J gene | V gene | CDR3 protein
15 | TRBJ2-1 | TRBV6-5 | CASSFGRSSYNEQFF
14 | TRBJ1-1 | TRBV30 | CAWSVASWETEAFF
15 | TRBJ1-6 | TRBV7-9 | CASSIGQGGNSPLHF
16 | TRBJ2-3 | TRBV24-1 | CATSEFGTGGTDTQYF
18 | TRBJ2-4 | TRBV2 | CASSAGTGDPLAKNIQYF
18 | TRBJ1-5 | TRBV12-5 | CASGLVLSQGSGDQPQHF
14 | TRBJ2-7 | TRBV4-2 | CASSHKTGAYEQYF
14 | TRBJ2-5 | TRBV5-5 | CASSRDRGEGTQYF
19 | TRBJ1-3 | TRBV9 | CASSVDSQLLYPSGNTIYF
16 | TRBJ2-3 | TRBV5-1 | CASSLNPPRVTDTQYF
17 | TRBJ2-7 | TRBV14 | CASSQGLWDRASYEQYF
15 | TRBJ1-1 | TRBV19 | CASTSRTFMNTEAFF
18 | TRBJ2-6 | TRBV5-1 | CASSLVGTTGAGANVLTF
13 | TRBJ2-5 | TRBV3-1/TRBV3-2 | CASSRTPGETQYF
16 | TRBJ2-5 | TRBV30 | CAWSVRRTSGGETQYF
16 | TRBJ2-1 | TRBV11-2 | CASSLEAGGSYNEQFF
16 | TRBJ1-2 | TRBV25-1 | CASSETGGQGLYGYTF